These T cell receptor beta chains were read from a single sample in a study of cytomegalovirus exposure and HLA in healthy donors. Profiling relied on immunoSEQ multiplex PCR, and the TCRdb table lists in-frame clones only, not all of them. The data hold around 120,000 clones, with around 63% observed a single time. Sequencing was performed on PBMCs. Every receptor here comes from a man aged 40-49 years in good health and CMV-seropositive. Each CDR3 is given with its conserved first and last residue. The D gene is left open where the match is weak. Only part of the rows carry a size: once, few, many, or a class if the clone is expanded.

size: -
J: TRBJ1-2
V: TRBV11-2
D: -
CDR3: CASSLDRGNGYTF
DNA: TGTGCCAGCAGCTTAGATCGAGGGAACGGCTACACCTTC

size: -
J: TRBJ1-1
V: TRBV2
D: -
CDR3: CASRMDRNTEAFF
DNA: TGTGCCAGCAGGATGGACAGGAACACTGAAGCTTTCTTT

size: few
J: TRBJ2-3
V: TRBV5-1
D: -
CDR3: CASSQGSVADTQYF
DNA: TGCGCCAGCAGCCAGGGATCGGTGGCAGATACGCAGTATTTT

size: few
J: TRBJ2-5
V: TRBV25-1
D: TRBD1
CDR3: CASSRQGDQETQYF
DNA: TGTGCCAGCAGTAGACAGGGGGACCAAGAGACCCAGTACTTC

size: -
J: TRBJ2-2
V: TRBV11-1
D: TRBD1
CDR3: CASSSTGNGGELFF
DNA: TGTGCCAGCAGCTCGACAGGGAATGGCGGGGAGCTGTTTTTT

size: -
J: TRBJ1-4
V: TRBV6-1
D: TRBD1
CDR3: CASSGQGNEKLFF
DNA: TGTGCCAGCAGTGGACAGGGAAATGAAAAACTGTTTTTT

size: -
J: TRBJ1-1
V: TRBV4-2
D: -
CDR3: CASSQENLNTEAFF
DNA: TGTGCCAGCAGCCAGGAGAATTTGAACACTGAAGCTTTCTTT

size: few
J: TRBJ1-1
V: TRBV10-3
D: TRBD1
CDR3: CAISESRQGVRTEAFF
DNA: TGTGCCATCAGTGAGTCTAGACAGGGGGTGCGCACTGAAGCTTTCTTT

size: -
J: TRBJ2-3
V: TRBV9
D: TRBD2
CDR3: CASSVSGGRSTDTQYF
DNA: TGTGCCAGCAGCGTTAGCGGGGGGAGGAGCACAGATACGCAGTATTTT

size: once
J: TRBJ2-3
V: TRBV12-5
D: -
CDR3: CASGRNMVDTQYF
DNA: TGTGCTAGTGGTCGCAACATGGTTGATACGCAGTATTTT

size: -
J: TRBJ1-1
V: TRBV10-2
D: -
CDR3: CASKPLREGRAHTEAFF
DNA: TGCGCCAGCAAGCCCCTCAGGGAGGGCCGGGCTCACACTGAAGCTTTCTTT

size: few
J: TRBJ1-2
V: TRBV19
D: -
CDR3: CASSKIEINYGYTF
DNA: TGTGCCAGTAGTAAGATAGAAATTAACTATGGCTACACCTTC

size: -
J: TRBJ1-2
V: TRBV5-4
D: -
CDR3: CASSLYRQANYGYTF
DNA: TGTGCCAGCAGCTTGTATCGACAGGCCAACTATGGCTACACCTTC

size: few
J: TRBJ2-4
V: TRBV13
D: -
CDR3: CASSLGRIAKNIQYF
DNA: TGTGCCAGCAGCTTAGGGCGGATAGCCAAAAACATTCAGTACTTC